Listed below are T cell receptor beta chains from one sample, sequenced in a study of regulatory T cells in long-lasting Graves disease. TCRdb reprocessed the multiplex PCR reads via MiXCR and lists one record per CDR3 protein. Here the sample spans approximately 470,000 distinct CDR3 sequences, more than 20% being singletons. The sequenced sample was peripheral blood mononuclear cells (PBMCs), obtained when the disease was refractory, from a patient treated with antithyroid drugs. Receptor source: a female donor with Graves disease. CDR3s leave out the opening cysteine and the closing phenylalanine or tryptophan. D genes are given only for firm matches. Where a row states a size, it is once, few, many or the class of an expanded clone; other rows omit it.

clone size: many; D gene: TRBD1; V gene: TRBV6-1; CDR3 protein: ASSEAGQGALGKAF
clone size: few; D gene: NA; V gene: TRBV7-9; CDR3 protein: ASSPGGQKETQY
clone size: NA; D gene: NA; V gene: TRBV20-1; CDR3 protein: SATWGRTTEAF
clone size: NA; D gene: TRBD2; V gene: TRBV10-3; CDR3 protein: AIKPAGGGNTQY
clone size: NA; D gene: NA; V gene: TRBV7-3; CDR3 protein: ASSLRSRSDEQY
clone size: NA; D gene: TRBD1; V gene: TRBV4-1; CDR3 protein: ASSHVRTGGNYGYT
clone size: many; D gene: TRBD2; V gene: TRBV28; CDR3 protein: ASNLAGVGYEQY
clone size: NA; D gene: NA; V gene: TRBV4-1; CDR3 protein: ASRQITGPKAKNIQY
clone size: NA; D gene: TRBD1; V gene: TRBV29-1; CDR3 protein: SVHQTGVNEQY
clone size: NA; D gene: TRBD1; V gene: TRBV20-1; CDR3 protein: SARGTGTGRSGNTIY
clone size: NA; D gene: NA; V gene: TRBV24-1; CDR3 protein: ATSGKLRRTDTQY
clone size: NA; D gene: TRBD2; V gene: TRBV7-2; CDR3 protein: ASSSSGTGTGELF
clone size: NA; D gene: NA; V gene: TRBV3-1; CDR3 protein: ASSQDGGVEPQH
clone size: many; D gene: NA; V gene: TRBV2; CDR3 protein: ASTRGAGANVLT
clone size: many; D gene: NA; V gene: TRBV28; CDR3 protein: ASTPDLGSNTGELF
clone size: NA; D gene: NA; V gene: TRBV20-1; CDR3 protein: SAKGTNNAYEQY
clone size: NA; D gene: NA; V gene: TRBV20-1; CDR3 protein: SAPPPGLDQPQH
clone size: few; D gene: NA; V gene: TRBV7-9; CDR3 protein: ASSLIQGQETQY
clone size: NA; D gene: NA; V gene: TRBV20-1; CDR3 protein: SARDRGESAEAF
clone size: NA; D gene: TRBD2; V gene: TRBV18; CDR3 protein: ASSPPGWTSGRAYEQY
clone size: few; D gene: TRBD2; V gene: TRBV5-1; CDR3 protein: ASSSTAGTSGRIGSYEQY
clone size: NA; D gene: TRBD1; V gene: TRBV6-5; CDR3 protein: ASSYSLTGGYLLH
clone size: NA; D gene: TRBD2; V gene: TRBV14; CDR3 protein: ASSPGGLARHEQY
clone size: many; D gene: TRBD1; V gene: TRBV20-1; CDR3 protein: SAPNRGWNTEAF
clone size: few; D gene: NA; V gene: TRBV19; CDR3 protein: ASSIVGTTEAF